This T cell receptor (beta chain) was observed in a study of blood T cells in healthy people across ages. On this clonotype itself: Its antigen is unknown.

The study, taken as a whole, reports: Long-lived donors carried more naive CD4+ cells and greater diversity than aged donors. Without sorted subsets, naive and antigen-experienced compartments could not be conclusively compared. The recorded TCR beta diversity per million T cells decreased in a roughly linear manner with age.

A second PCR of about 6 to 12 cycles used a sample-barcoded 5' primer and a J-beta primer mix. Every cDNA was tagged by a template-switch adaptor with 12 random nucleotides. TCRdb fed the 5' RACE reads into MiXCR, producing one record per CDR3 protein. The data hold about 670,000 distinct CDR3 sequences, with under 65% observed a single time. CDR3 length: 16 amino acids. Unmatched junction bases numbered 6, after V lost 4 bases and J lost 3 bases. Germline V gene lookup returns CDR1 KGHDR and CDR2 SFDVKD. The chain links TRBV24-1 to TRBJ2-3; TRBD1 agrees at 10 bases. The clonotype originates from a woman aged 80 or over in good health. Sequencing used blood. CDR3 region: CATSDSGTGATDTQYF. Written as DNA, the CDR3 is TGTGCCACCAGTGACTCGGGGACAGGGGCGACAGATACGCAGTATTTT.